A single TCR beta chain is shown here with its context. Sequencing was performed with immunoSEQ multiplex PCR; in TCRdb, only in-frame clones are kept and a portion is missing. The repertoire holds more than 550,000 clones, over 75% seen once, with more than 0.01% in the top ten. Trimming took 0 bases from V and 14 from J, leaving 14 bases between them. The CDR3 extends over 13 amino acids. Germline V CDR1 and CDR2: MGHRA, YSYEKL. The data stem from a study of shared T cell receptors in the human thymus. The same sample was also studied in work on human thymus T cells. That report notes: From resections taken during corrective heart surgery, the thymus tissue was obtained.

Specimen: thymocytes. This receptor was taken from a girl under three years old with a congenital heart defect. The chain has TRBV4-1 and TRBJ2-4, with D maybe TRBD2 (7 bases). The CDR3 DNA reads TGCGCCAGCAGCCAAGAGGCGAAGGGGGGGAAGTACTTC. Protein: CASSQEAKGGKYF.